This entry lists 12 T cell receptor beta chains sequenced from one sample in a study of beta chain features in type 1 diabetes. Every bit of the isolated RNA underwent reverse transcription, so sequencing read expressed TCRB transcripts. The repertoire was sequenced with immunoSEQ multiplex PCR; TCRdb's copy has only in-frame clones and lacks some. The sample includes about 400,000 clones, about 12% of them seen just once. For these TCRs, the target antigens are not known. The study, taken as a whole, reports: Shortening that was moderate but significant affected the TCRB CDR3s of Type 1 diabetes patients in all four CD4+ subsets.

Material: naive CD4+ T cells from blood. These receptors came from a woman aged 18 to 35 with type 1 diabetes.

The chain is built from TRBV27 and TRBJ1-1; D unclear. This CDR3 is 13 amino acids long. The germline V and J ends were trimmed by 5 bases and 8 bases, with 15 bases remaining between them. Germline V lookup: CDR1 MNHEY, CDR2 SMNVEV (reference sequence). The CDR3 loop is CASSPGFEREAFF. The DNA of the CDR3 is TGTGCCAGCAGTCCGGGGTTCGAACGGGAAGCTTTCTTT.

This chain joins TRBV14 and TRBJ2-7; 14 bases agree with TRBD2. This CDR3 has 15 amino acids. V lost 4 bases and J lost 7; bases outside the gene matches: 6. From germline, CDR1 is SGHDN and CDR2 FVKESK. CDR3 sequence: CASSPPGTSGREQYF. Written as DNA, the CDR3 is TGTGCCAGCAGCCCCCCCGGGACTAGCGGGAGAGAGCAGTACTTC.

This chain links TRBV4-1 with TRBJ2-7; maybe TRBD2 (7 bases). Between the trimmed V and J ends, which lost 3 bases and 3 bases, there was a span of 15 bases. Germline V gene data show CDR1 as MGHRA and CDR2 as YSYEKL. This CDR3 is 15 amino acids long. The CDR3 DNA sequence: TGCGCCAGCAGCCAGGGGAGGGGGGAGCACTACGAGCAGTACTTC. Encoded protein: CASSQGRGEHYEQYF.

This chain connects TRBV19 to TRBJ2-5; 7 bases line up with TRBD2. The V gene's germline CDR1 is LNHDA and CDR2 SQIVND (reference sequence). V shed 6 bases, J shed 5 bases, and the junction held 3 bases outside the gene matches. The CDR3 loop spans 12 amino acids. CDR3 sequence reads: CASSREGETQYF. CDR3 sequence (DNA): TGTGCCAGTAGCAGGGAGGGGGAGACCCAGTACTTC.

This rearrangement joins TRBV4-1 to TRBJ1-5; 8 nucleotides agree with TRBD1. Trimming cost V 4 bases and J 2 bases; bases outside gene matches: 10. Germline V gene data show CDR1 as MGHRA and CDR2 as YSYEKL. CDR3 size: 17 residues. CDR3 region: CASSPDRGVGGNQPQHF. The CDR3 nucleotides are TGCGCCAGCAGCCCCGACAGGGGAGTAGGTGGCAATCAGCCCCAGCATTTT.

V usage is TRBV6-5 and J usage is TRBJ2-7; weak D call: TRBD2 (5 bases). V was trimmed by 8 bases and J by 2 bases, leaving 16 bases between them. The V gene's germline CDR1 is MNHEY and CDR2 SVGAGI. The length of the CDR3 is 14 residues. The CDR3 reads CASQLHGLTYEQYF. Written as DNA, the CDR3 is TGTGCCAGCCAACTCCACGGACTTACCTACGAGCAGTACTTC.

This clone was detected only a few times. The chain joins TRBV5-4 to TRBJ1-2; D is possibly TRBD1 (6 bases). CDR3 length: 14 amino acids. The V gene's germline CDR1 is SGHNT and CDR2 YYREEE (reference sequence). V shed 2 bases and J shed 6 bases, with 14 bases lying between them. The CDR3 loop is CASSLARGQNGYTF. The CDR3 nucleotides read TGTGCCAGCAGCTTAGCCCGCGGACAGAATGGCTACACCTTC.

V gene TRBV4-1 combines with J gene TRBJ2-3, with 9 bases matching TRBD1. Germline CDR1 MGHRA, CDR2 YSYEKL. Unmatched junction bases numbered 3, after V lost 3 bases and J lost 2 bases. CDR3 length: 15 amino acids. CDR3 sequence reads: CASSQGQGPTDTQYF. CDR3 sequence (DNA): TGCGCCAGCAGCCAGGGACAGGGACCCACAGATACGCAGTATTTT.

The chain couples TRBV27 to TRBJ2-5; weak D call: TRBD2 (6 bases). CDR1 is MNHEY and CDR2 is SMNVEV in the germline V gene (reference sequence). The CDR3 spans 14 residues. The V end lost 3 bases, the J end lost 4 bases, and 12 bases lay between the germline ends. The CDR3 region is CASSFNGGAETQYF. As DNA, the CDR3 is TGTGCCAGCAGTTTTAACGGGGGAGCAGAGACCCAGTACTTC.

The chain carries TRBV4-1 and TRBJ2-2, with 11 bases aligning to TRBD2. Losses at the gene ends were 4 bases for V and 4 bases for J; bases not matched to a gene: 11. Looked up from germline, CDR1 is MGHRA and CDR2 is YSYEKL. This CDR3 is 18 amino acids long. For the CDR3, the DNA is TGCGCCAGCAGCCTCTCTTCCCTAGCGGGGGGAACCACCGGGGAGCTGTTTTTT. It is translated as CASSLSSLAGGTTGELFF.

The genes are TRBV4-1 and TRBJ1-1; D perhaps matches TRBD1 (6 bases). The CDR3 runs 14 residues. CDR1 is MGHRA, CDR2 YSYEKL, per germline. The V gene lost 5 bases and the J gene lost 7 bases, with 17 bases spanning the gap. In nucleotides, the CDR3 is TGCGCCAGCAGCTCCCCGGGGGGCCGCTATGAAGCTTTCTTT. It specifies CASSSPGGRYEAFF.

In this sample, this clone turned up a few times. This chain joins TRBV6-5 and TRBJ2-3, with D perhaps matching TRBD1 (6 bases). The CDR3 spans 14 residues. V gave up 5 bases and J gave up 2 bases, with 11 bases separating them. The germline CDR1 and CDR2 sequences are MNHEY and SVGAGI. CDR3 nucleotides: TGTGCCAGCAGTCGGACAGATTTCACAGATACGCAGTATTTT. Residues: CASSRTDFTDTQYF.